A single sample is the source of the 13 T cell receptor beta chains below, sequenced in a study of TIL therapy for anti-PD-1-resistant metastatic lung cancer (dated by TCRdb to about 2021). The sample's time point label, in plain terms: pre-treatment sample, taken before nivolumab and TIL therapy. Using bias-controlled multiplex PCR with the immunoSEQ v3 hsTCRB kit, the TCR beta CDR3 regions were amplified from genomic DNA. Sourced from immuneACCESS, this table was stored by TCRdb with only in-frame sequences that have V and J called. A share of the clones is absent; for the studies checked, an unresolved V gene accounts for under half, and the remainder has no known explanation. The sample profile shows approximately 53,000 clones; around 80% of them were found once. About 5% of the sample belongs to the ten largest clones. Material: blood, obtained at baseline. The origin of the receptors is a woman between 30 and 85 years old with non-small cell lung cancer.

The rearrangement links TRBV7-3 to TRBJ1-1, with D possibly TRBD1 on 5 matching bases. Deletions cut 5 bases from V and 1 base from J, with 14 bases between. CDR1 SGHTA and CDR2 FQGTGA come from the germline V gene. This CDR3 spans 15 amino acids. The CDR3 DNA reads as TGTGCCAGCAGCACCCCGGACGGGGGGAACACTGAAGCTTTCTTT. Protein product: CASSTPDGGNTEAFF.

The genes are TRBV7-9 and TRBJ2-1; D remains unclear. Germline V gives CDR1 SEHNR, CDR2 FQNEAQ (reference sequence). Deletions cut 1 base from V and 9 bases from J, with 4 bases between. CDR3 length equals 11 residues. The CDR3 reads CASSLVFEQFF. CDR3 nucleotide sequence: TGTGCCAGCAGCTTAGTATTTGAGCAGTTCTTC.

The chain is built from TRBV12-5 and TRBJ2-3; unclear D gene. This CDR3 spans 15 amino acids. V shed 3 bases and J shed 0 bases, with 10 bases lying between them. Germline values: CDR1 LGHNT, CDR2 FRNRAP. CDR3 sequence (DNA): TGTGCTAGTGGTTTAGGAGATTCTAGCACAGATACGCAGTATTTT. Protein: CASGLGDSSTDTQYF.

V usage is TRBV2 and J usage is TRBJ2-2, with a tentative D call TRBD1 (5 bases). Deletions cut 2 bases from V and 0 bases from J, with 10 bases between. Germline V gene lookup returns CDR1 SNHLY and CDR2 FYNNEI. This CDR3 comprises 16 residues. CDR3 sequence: CASSELGPPNTGELFF. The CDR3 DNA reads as TGTGCCAGCAGTGAATTGGGGCCGCCGAACACCGGGGAGCTGTTTTTT. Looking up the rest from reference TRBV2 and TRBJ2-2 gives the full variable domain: EPEVTQTPSHQVTQMGQEVILRCVPISNHLYFYWYRQILGQKVEFLVSFYNNEISEKSEIFDDQFSVERPDGSNFTLKIRSTKLEDSAMYFCASSELGPPNTGELFFGEGSRLTVL.

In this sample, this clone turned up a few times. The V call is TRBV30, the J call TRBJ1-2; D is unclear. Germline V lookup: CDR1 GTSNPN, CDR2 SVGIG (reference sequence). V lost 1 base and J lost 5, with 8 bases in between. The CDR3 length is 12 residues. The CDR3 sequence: CAWSESGYGYTF. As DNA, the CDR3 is TGTGCCTGGAGTGAGTCTGGGTATGGCTACACCTTC. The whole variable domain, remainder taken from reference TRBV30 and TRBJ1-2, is SQTIHQWPATLVQPVGSPLSLECTVEGTSNPNLYWYRQAAGRGLQLLFYSVGIGQISSEVPQNLSASRPQDRQFILSSKKLLLSDSGFYLCAWSESGYGYTFGSGTRLTVV.

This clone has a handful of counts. CDR3 DNA sequence: TGTGCCAGCAGTTTATTCAACACCGGGGAGCTGTTTTTT. Translating it yields CASSLFNTGELFF. This chain joins TRBV28 and TRBJ2-2; D is unresolved. Trimming cost V 1 base and J 2 bases, with 2 bases left between them. The CDR3 length is 13 residues. The germline gives CDR1 MDHEN, CDR2 SYDVKM.

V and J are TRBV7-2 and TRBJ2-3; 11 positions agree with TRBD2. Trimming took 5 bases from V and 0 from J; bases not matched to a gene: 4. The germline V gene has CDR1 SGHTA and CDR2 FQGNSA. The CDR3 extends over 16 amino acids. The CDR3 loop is CASSPRTSGSTDTQYF. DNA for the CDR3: TGTGCCAGCAGCCCCCGGACTAGCGGGAGCACAGATACGCAGTATTTT.

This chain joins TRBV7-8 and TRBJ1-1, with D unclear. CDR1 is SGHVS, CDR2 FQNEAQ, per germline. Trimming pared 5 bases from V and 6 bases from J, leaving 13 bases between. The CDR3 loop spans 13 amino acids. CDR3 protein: CASSPNRNSEAFF. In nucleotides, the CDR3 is TGTGCCAGCAGCCCCAATCGGAATTCTGAAGCTTTCTTT.

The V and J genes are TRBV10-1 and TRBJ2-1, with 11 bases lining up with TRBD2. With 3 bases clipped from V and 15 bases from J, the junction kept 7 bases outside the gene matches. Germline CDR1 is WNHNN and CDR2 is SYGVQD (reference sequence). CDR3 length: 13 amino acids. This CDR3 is CASSDASGGIPFF. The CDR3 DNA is TGCGCCAGCAGTGATGCTAGCGGGGGGATTCCGTTCTTC.

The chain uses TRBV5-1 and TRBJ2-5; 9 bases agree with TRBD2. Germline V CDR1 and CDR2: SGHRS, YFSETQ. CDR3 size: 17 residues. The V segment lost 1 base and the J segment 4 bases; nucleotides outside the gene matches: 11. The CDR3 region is CASSLLSGSGGGETQYF. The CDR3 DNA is TGCGCCAGCAGCTTGCTTAGCGGGAGCGGCGGCGGAGAGACCCAGTACTTC.

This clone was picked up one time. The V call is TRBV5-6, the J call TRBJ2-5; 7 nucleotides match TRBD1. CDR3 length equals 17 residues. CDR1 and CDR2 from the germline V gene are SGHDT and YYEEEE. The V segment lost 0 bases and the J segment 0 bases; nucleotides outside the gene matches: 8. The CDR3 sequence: CASSLGRDSWYQETQYF. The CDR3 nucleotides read TGTGCCAGCAGCTTGGGTCGGGACAGTTGGTACCAAGAGACCCAGTACTTC. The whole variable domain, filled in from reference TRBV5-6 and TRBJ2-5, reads DAGVTQSPTHLIKTRGQQVTLRCSPKSGHDTVSWYQQALGQGPQFIFQYYEEEERQRGNFPDRFSGHQFPNYSSELNVNALLLGDSALYLCASSLGRDSWYQETQYFGPGTRLLVL.

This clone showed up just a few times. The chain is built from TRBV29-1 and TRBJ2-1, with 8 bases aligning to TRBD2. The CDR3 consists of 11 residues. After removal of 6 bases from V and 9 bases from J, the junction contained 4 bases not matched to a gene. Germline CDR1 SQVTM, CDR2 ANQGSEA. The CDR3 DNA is TGCAGCGTCCGACTAGCGAGTGAGCAGTTCTTC. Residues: CSVRLASEQFF.

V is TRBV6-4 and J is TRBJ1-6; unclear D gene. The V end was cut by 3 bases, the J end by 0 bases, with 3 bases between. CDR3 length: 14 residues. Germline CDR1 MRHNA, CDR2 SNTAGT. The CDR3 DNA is TGTGCCAGCAGTGAAAGCTCCTATAATTCACCCCTCCACTTT. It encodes CASSESSYNSPLHF.